What follows are 24 T cell receptor beta chains derived from one specimen sequenced in a study of blood T cell repertoires in COVID-19. Assay used: immunoSEQ multiplex PCR; TCRdb lists only in-frame clones, some missing. The table lists about 180,000 clones, around 83% of them singletons. The specimen sequenced was peripheral blood. Receptors originate from a woman aged 70-85 years with COVID-19, enrolled during active disease.

This clone was found once. The chain combines TRBV7-8 with TRBJ2-7; 7 bases are shared with TRBD2. CDR3 length: 15 amino acids. J lost 4 bases, V lost 2 bases, and 8 bases had no gene match. Germline V gene sequence: CDR1 SGHVS, CDR2 FQNEAQ. CDR3 bases: TGTGCCAGCAGCTTAACGGGAGGCCTCGAATACGAGCAGTACTTC. Protein: CASSLTGGLEYEQYF.

The rearrangement joins TRBV28 to TRBJ2-1; possibly TRBD2 for D (7 bases). The CDR3 contains 13 residues. Germline V lookup: CDR1 MDHEN, CDR2 SYDVKM. V lost 6 bases, J lost 6 bases, and 12 bases lay in between. This CDR3 is CASRQGGGNEQFF. For the CDR3, the DNA is TGTGCCAGCAGGCAGGGAGGGGGCAATGAGCAGTTCTTC.

This clone appeared once. The rearrangement links TRBV5-1 to TRBJ2-3, with D perhaps matching TRBD1 (5 bases). V dropped 4 bases and J dropped 3 bases, with 18 bases sitting between them. Germline V CDR1 and CDR2: SGHRS, YFSETQ. This CDR3 spans 16 amino acids. CDR3 in DNA: TGCGCCAGCAGCCCTGGCCATAGTAAGGGGACAGATACGCAGTATTTT. It encodes CASSPGHSKGTDTQYF.

There are a few counts of this clone. The chain joins TRBV30 to TRBJ2-1; 8 bases map to TRBD1. This CDR3 is 13 amino acids long. Germline V gives CDR1 GTSNPN, CDR2 SVGIG (reference sequence). J lost 7 bases, V lost 3 bases, and 5 bases had no gene match. CDR3 residues: CAWSGQGGNEQFF. The CDR3 DNA follows: TGTGCCTGGAGCGGACAGGGTGGAAATGAGCAGTTCTTC.

This chain links TRBV7-3 with TRBJ1-2, with 7 bases lining up with TRBD1. The germline V gene encodes CDR1 SGHTA and CDR2 FQGTGA. CDR3 size: 13 residues. Germline trimming cut 5 bases from V and 4 bases from J; bases unmatched to any gene: 4. The DNA of the CDR3 is TGTGCCAGCAGCCTGGACAGGACCTATGGCTACACCTTC. It translates to CASSLDRTYGYTF.

This clone has a handful of counts. This chain joins TRBV18 and TRBJ1-6; D gene unclear. The length of the CDR3 is 14 residues. Deletions cut 3 bases from V and 9 bases from J, with 12 bases between. The germline CDR1 and CDR2 sequences are KGHSH and LQKENI. CDR3 nucleotide sequence: TGTGCCAGCTCACCGATGGAGTCGGGTTCACCCCTCCACTTT. Protein product: CASSPMESGSPLHF.

Only a few counts were recorded for this clone. The rearrangement joins TRBV4-2 to TRBJ2-3; D is perhaps TRBD1 (6 bases). The V gene lost 4 bases and the J gene lost 3 bases, with 17 bases spanning the gap. CDR3 size: 16 residues. The germline CDR1 and CDR2 sequences are LGHNA and YNFKEQ. In nucleotides, the CDR3 is TGTGCCAGCAGCCTCCTCGGTTTTCAGGGGACAGATACGCAGTATTTT. The encoded protein is CASSLLGFQGTDTQYF.

The chain is built from TRBV19 and TRBJ2-5; D is unresolved. This CDR3 region has 11 residues. Trimming shortened V by 4 bases and J by 5 bases, and 5 bases separated the two germline ends. Germline V gene sequence: CDR1 LNHDA, CDR2 SQIVND (reference sequence). The CDR3 sequence: CASSTRETQYF. CDR3 in DNA: TGTGCCAGTAGTACCCGTGAGACCCAGTACTTC.

The V and J genes are TRBV12-3 or TRBV12-4 and TRBJ1-1, with 7 bases fitting TRBD1. The CDR3 contains 12 residues. V trimming: 5 bases; J trimming: 7 bases; junction bases outside the gene matches: 4. CDR3 nucleotides: TGTGCCAGCAGTCTCGACAGGGATGAAGCTTTCTTT. Its protein product is CASSLDRDEAFF.

The table lists this clone with a count of one. The rearrangement uses TRBV28 and TRBJ2-1; D not resolved. The germline V gene has CDR1 MDHEN and CDR2 SYDVKM. Trimming removed 6 bases from V and 4 bases from J, with 10 bases in between. The CDR3 is 13 amino acids. CDR3 coding DNA: TGTGCCAGCAGCCTTGACGGGTACAATGAGCAGTTCTTC. It codes for CASSLDGYNEQFF.

The chain carries TRBV20-1 and TRBJ2-1; a weak D match, TRBD1 (5 bases). V was pared by 7 bases and J by 6 bases, with 10 bases between. This CDR3 has 11 amino acids. The germline V gene encodes CDR1 DFQATT and CDR2 SNEGSKA (reference sequence). The CDR3 spells CSGGATNEQFF. CDR3 nucleotide sequence: TGCAGTGGGGGCGCGACCAATGAGCAGTTCTTC.

The rearrangement joins TRBV10-3 to TRBJ2-7; the D gene is possibly TRBD2 (8 bases). Trimming removed 7 bases at V and 4 bases at J, with 17 bases between. This CDR3 has 14 amino acids. Looked up from germline, CDR1 is ENHRY and CDR2 is SYGVKD. CDR3 amino acids: CAITPGGGQYEQYF. The CDR3 DNA sequence: TGTGCCATCACCCCGGGAGGGGGCCAGTACGAGCAGTACTTC.

The V call is TRBV6-2 or TRBV6-3, the J call TRBJ1-4; 7 positions match TRBD1. In germline, CDR1 is MNHEY, CDR2 SVGEGT. Germline trimming cut 4 bases from V and 6 bases from J; bases unmatched to any gene: 11. The CDR3 is 16 amino acids. In DNA form, the CDR3 reads TGTGCCAGCAGTTCCTACTGGACAGGAAGAGATGAAAAACTGTTTTTT. Its protein product is CASSSYWTGRDEKLFF.

The chain recombines TRBV7-2 with TRBJ1-4; the D gene is possibly TRBD1 (5 bases). Trimming removed 1 base at V and 6 bases at J, with 15 bases between. Germline V gene lookup returns CDR1 SGHTA and CDR2 FQGNSA. The CDR3 has 16 residues. This CDR3 is CASSLVGSGPDEKLFF. Here the CDR3 DNA reads TGTGCCAGCAGCTTAGTCGGTTCAGGGCCGGATGAAAAACTGTTTTTT.

The chain employs TRBV6-2 or TRBV6-3 and TRBJ1-2; 8 nucleotides align to TRBD1. Germline V gives CDR1 MNHEY, CDR2 SVGEGT. This CDR3 spans 17 amino acids. With 6 bases clipped from V and 1 base from J, the junction kept 13 bases outside the gene matches. DNA for the CDR3: TGTGCCAGCAGCCTCGCACTGACAGGGGAAGTTAACTATGGCTACACCTTC. Its protein product is CASSLALTGEVNYGYTF.

This clone was detected once. The DNA for the CDR3 is TGTGCCAGCTCAATTAGCCTAGCCCTATACAATGAGCAGTTCTTC. Its protein is CASSISLALYNEQFF. The chain carries TRBV18 and TRBJ2-1, with D possibly being TRBD2 (5 bases). This CDR3 has 15 amino acids. V lost 5 bases and J 4 bases, leaving 15 bases between the germline ends. Germline-derived CDR1 and CDR2 are KGHSH and LQKENI.

V is TRBV5-1 and J is TRBJ2-5, with D perhaps TRBD1 (6 bases). The CDR3 consists of 14 residues. CDR1 SGHRS and CDR2 YFSETQ come from the germline V gene. V lost 4 bases and J lost 5, with 15 bases in between. The CDR3 DNA sequence: TGCGCCAGCAGCCCCTCTGGGGGCTGGGAGACCCAGTACTTC. This encodes CASSPSGGWETQYF.

This CDR3 is CASTPTVPGSGNTIYF. CDR3 nucleotides: TGTGCCAGCACCCCGACAGTGCCTGGCTCTGGAAACACCATATATTTT. This chain links TRBV28 with TRBJ1-3; weak D call: TRBD1 (5 bases). V gave up 7 bases and J gave up 0 bases, with 16 bases separating them. The CDR3 has 16 residues. Germline V CDR1 and CDR2: MDHEN, SYDVKM.

CDR3 sequence: CASTPGRGHVKAQYF. The CDR3 nucleotides are TGTGCCAGCACCCCTGGAAGGGGACACGTCAAAGCGCAGTATTTT. The chain couples TRBV28 to TRBJ2-3; possibly TRBD1 for D (6 bases). CDR1 and CDR2 from the germline V gene are MDHEN and SYDVKM. V lost 7 bases and J lost 10, with 24 bases in between. This CDR3 region has 15 residues.

This clone was counted between two and nine times. J is TRBJ1-5 and V is TRBV28; TRBD1 might be the D (6 bases). Germline assignment: CDR1 MDHEN and CDR2 SYDVKM. V was clipped by 6 bases and J by 5 bases, with 17 bases between them. This CDR3 is 15 amino acids long. The CDR3 DNA reads TGTGCCAGCAGGAACTCCGGGACAAGATATCAGCCCCAGCATTTT. Translation gives CASRNSGTRYQPQHF.

This clone appeared a few times. V and J are TRBV28 and TRBJ2-1, with 11 bases that match TRBD2. The length of the CDR3 is 13 residues. V lost 8 bases and J lost 7; bases outside the gene matches: 4. CDR1 is MDHEN, CDR2 SYDVKM, per germline. As DNA, the CDR3 is TGTGCCAGCGTGACTAGCGGGACGAATGAGCAGTTCTTC. Protein product: CASVTSGTNEQFF.

V usage is TRBV28 and J usage is TRBJ1-2; 11 bases map to TRBD1. Germline V gene lookup returns CDR1 MDHEN and CDR2 SYDVKM. The J segment lost 5 bases and the V segment lost 2 bases, leaving 7 bases of the junction unmatched. The CDR3 is 16 residues long. For the CDR3, the DNA is TGTGCCAGCAGTTTAATCGGGACAGGGGGAGGGTATGGCTACACCTTC. Amino acid sequence: CASSLIGTGGGYGYTF.

The rearrangement uses TRBV11-2 and TRBJ2-1; 13 bases align to TRBD2. Germline trimming cut 5 bases from V and 0 bases from J; bases unmatched to any gene: 4. The V gene's germline CDR1 is SGHAT and CDR2 FQNNGV. CDR3 length: 17 residues. Here the CDR3 DNA reads TGTGCCAGCAGCCTAGGGACTAGCGGGATCTCCTACAATGAGCAGTTCTTC. It encodes CASSLGTSGISYNEQFF. Full variable domain (outside the CDR3, taken from reference TRBV11-2 and TRBJ2-1): EAGVAQSPRYKIIEKRQSVAFWCNPISGHATLYWYQQILGQGPKLLIQFQNNGVVDDSQLPKDRFSAERLKGVDSTLKIQPAKLEDSAVYLCASSLGTSGISYNEQFFGPGTRLTVL.

V gene TRBV15 combines with J gene TRBJ2-3, with 9 nucleotides matching TRBD1. The CDR3 spans 15 residues. Trimming took 6 bases from V and 5 from J; bases not matched to a gene: 9. Germline-derived CDR1 and CDR2 are LNHNV and YYDKDF (reference sequence). This CDR3 is CATRRWDREEDTQYF. The CDR3 region has the DNA TGTGCCACCAGAAGATGGGACAGGGAGGAAGATACGCAGTATTTT. Supplemented by reference TRBV15 and TRBJ2-3, the full variable domain reads DAMVIQNPRYQVTQFGKPVTLSCSQTLNHNVMYWYQQKSSQAPKLLFHYYDKDFNNEADTPDNFQSRRPNTSFCFLDIRSPGLGDTAMYLCATRRWDREEDTQYFGPGTRLTVL.